These 10 T cell receptor beta chains were sequenced from one sample in a study of shared clonotypes between healthy human individuals. As defined, naive CD8 cells were CD45RO-negative and positively selected for CCR7, with terminally differentiated effector memory CD45RA+ cells excluded. Sequencing was performed with immunoSEQ multiplex PCR; in TCRdb, only in-frame clones are kept and a portion is missing. The sample comprises around 2,000,000 clones, roughly 94% of which are singletons, and 1% to 1.3% rests with the top ten. Source material: naive CD8+ T cells sorted from blood. These receptors came from a man between 18 and 29 years old in good health.

The chain couples TRBV6-1 to TRBJ2-7; D is ambiguous. V dropped 3 bases and J dropped 3 bases, with 9 bases sitting between them. The germline gives CDR1 MNHNS, CDR2 SASEGT. The CDR3 is 13 amino acids. Here the CDR3 DNA reads TGTGCCAGCAGTGACTGGTCAGACTACGAGCAGTACTTC. It translates to CASSDWSDYEQYF.

The chain combines TRBV7-9 with TRBJ2-1, with D uncertain. Trimming shortened V by 1 base and J by 9 bases, and 7 bases separated the two germline ends. Per germline, CDR1 SEHNR and CDR2 FQNEAQ (reference sequence). The CDR3 covers 12 residues. The CDR3 reads CASSLEVTEQFF. The CDR3 DNA sequence: TGTGCCAGCAGCTTAGAGGTAACTGAGCAGTTCTTC.

The CDR3 spells CASSSPRVGDEKLFF. CDR3 nucleotide sequence: TGTGCCAGCAGTTCTCCGAGGGTTGGGGATGAAAAACTGTTTTTT. The V and J genes are TRBV28 and TRBJ1-4; unclear D gene. The CDR3 is made up of 15 amino acids. The V end was cut by 4 bases, the J end by 6 bases, with 15 bases between. CDR1 and CDR2 (germline): MDHEN, SYDVKM. Combining the CDR3 with reference TRBV28 and TRBJ1-4 gives the whole variable domain DVKVTQSSRYLVKRTGEKVFLECVQDMDHENMFWYRQDPGLGLRLIYFSYDVKMKEKGDIPEGYSVSREKKERFSLILESASTNQTSMYLCASSSPRVGDEKLFFGSGTQLSVL.

The J gene is TRBJ1-2, the V gene TRBV4-2; D uncertain. The germline gives CDR1 LGHNA, CDR2 YNFKEQ. V lost 1 base and J 3 bases, leaving 9 bases between the germline ends. This CDR3 is built from 14 residues. The CDR3 reads CASSQALGDYGYTF. CDR3 DNA sequence: TGTGCCAGCAGCCAAGCCCTCGGTGACTATGGCTACACCTTC.

The rearrangement links TRBV7-9 to TRBJ2-3, with 10 bases identical to TRBD2. The germline CDR1 and CDR2 sequences are SEHNR and FQNEAQ (reference sequence). V shed 6 bases and J 9 bases; nucleotides not matched to a gene: 12. This CDR3 is 15 amino acids long. This CDR3 is CASRQLAGTNNTQYF. Written as DNA, the CDR3 is TGTGCCAGCAGACAACTAGCGGGAACGAACAACACGCAGTATTTT. The entire variable domain, with the rest obtained from reference TRBV7-9 and TRBJ2-3, is as follows: DTGVSQNPRHKITKRGQNVTFRCDPISEHNRLYWYRQTLGQGPEFLTYFQNEAQLEKSRLLSDRFSAERPKGSFSTLEIQRTEQGDSAMYLCASRQLAGTNNTQYFGPGTRLTVL.

This chain uses TRBV7-2 with TRBJ2-7; no reliable D call. CDR3 length: 13 amino acids. Germline V gives CDR1 SGHTA, CDR2 FQGNSA. V dropped 2 bases and J dropped 3 bases, with 8 bases sitting between them. The CDR3 protein is CASSLKGVYEQYF. In nucleotides, the CDR3 is TGTGCCAGCAGCTTAAAAGGAGTCTACGAGCAGTACTTC.

The V gene is TRBV7-9, the J gene TRBJ2-6, with 7 positions matching TRBD2. With 6 bases clipped from V and 0 bases from J, the junction kept 14 bases outside the gene matches. The CDR3 is made up of 19 amino acids. The germline gives CDR1 SEHNR, CDR2 FQNEAQ (reference sequence). CDR3 sequence (DNA): TGTGCCAGCAGGGGCGGGTGGAGTAGCGGGCTCTCTGGGGCCAACGTCCTGACTTTC. Translating it yields CASRGGWSSGLSGANVLTF.

The chain uses TRBV10-1 and TRBJ2-2; 11 positions match TRBD2. The germline gives CDR1 WNHNN, CDR2 SYGVQD (reference sequence). The CDR3 extends over 16 amino acids. V was clipped by 4 bases and J by 1 base; unmatched bases: 2. CDR3 nucleotide sequence: TGCGCCAGCAGTGGACTAGCGGGGATGAACACCGGGGAGCTGTTTTTT. It translates to CASSGLAGMNTGELFF.

Comments on this clone: Other DNA sequences in this specimen translate into the identical CDR3. The chain carries TRBV27 and TRBJ2-7, with D perhaps TRBD1 (6 bases). With 3 bases removed from V and 0 bases from J, the gap between germline ends came to 9 bases. This CDR3 has 14 residues. CDR1 and CDR2 (germline): MNHEY, SMNVEV (reference sequence). CDR3 residues: CASSLQGPSYEQYF. CDR3 nucleotide sequence: TGTGCCAGCAGTTTGCAGGGGCCCTCCTACGAGCAGTACTTC.

CDR3 sequence: CASSPTSTDTQYF. CDR3 in DNA: TGTGCCAGCAGCCCCACCTCGACAGATACGCAGTATTTT. This rearrangement joins TRBV11-2 to TRBJ2-3, with D unclear. The CDR3 has 13 residues. The V end was cut by 5 bases, the J end by 3 bases, with 9 bases between. CDR1 is SGHAT and CDR2 is FQNNGV in the germline V gene.